Below are 26 T cell receptor beta chains sequenced from a single sample in a study of blood T cells in healthy people across ages. Through a sample-barcoded 5' primer and a J-beta primer mix, a second PCR was run for roughly 6 to 11 cycles. TCRdb re-called the 5' RACE reads through MiXCR, storing one row per CDR3 protein. The sample yields around 800,000 distinct CDR3 sequences, roughly 26% seen once. This sample also appeared in a second study, on T cells of mothers and their children.

The sequencing input was blood. The receptors come from a boy under 18 in good health.

The chain joins TRBV12-3 or TRBV12-4 to TRBJ2-5, with 9 bases matching TRBD1. The CDR3 sequence is 15 residues long. V shed 6 bases, J shed 5 bases, and the junction held 10 bases outside the gene matches. CDR3 region: CASRLFGQGRETQYF. CDR3 DNA: TGTGCCAGCAGGTTATTCGGACAGGGGAGGGAGACCCAGTACTTC.

The V and J genes are TRBV6-2 or TRBV6-3 and TRBJ2-4; D is perhaps TRBD1 (5 bases). Germline V gene lookup returns CDR1 MNHEY and CDR2 SVGEGT. Trimming stripped 6 bases from V and 8 bases from J, with 14 bases between. CDR3 size: 13 residues. The CDR3 loop is CASSSMGLDIQYF. As DNA, the CDR3 is TGTGCCAGCAGCTCCATGGGGCTGGACATTCAGTACTTC.

V gene TRBV30 combines with J gene TRBJ2-1; D uncertain. The CDR3 sequence is 11 residues long. V lost 3 bases to trimming and J lost 13 bases, with 13 bases between them. Germline-derived CDR1 and CDR2 are GTSNPN and SVGIG (reference sequence). CDR3 nucleotide sequence: TGTGCCTGGAGGGGAAGGGTTTCCCAGTTCTTC. This codes for CAWRGRVSQFF. The full variable domain, in which reference TRBV30 and TRBJ2-1 provide the parts outside the CDR3, is SQTIHQWPATLVQPVGSPLSLECTVEGTSNPNLYWYRQAAGRGLQLLFYSVGIGQISSEVPQNLSASRPQDRQFILSSKKLLLSDSGFYLCAWRGRVSQFFGPGTRLTVL.

This clonotype turned up a few times. The gene calls are TRBV9 and TRBJ1-1; 9 positions agree with TRBD1. Germline V gene data show CDR1 as SGDLS and CDR2 as YYNGEE. The J segment lost 3 bases and the V segment lost 2 bases, leaving 2 bases of the junction unmatched. The CDR3 length is 14 residues. The CDR3 reads CASSVDRGDTEAFF. The DNA of the CDR3 is TGTGCCAGCAGCGTCGACAGGGGGGACACTGAAGCTTTCTTT.

This clonotype has only a few counts. J is TRBJ2-3 and V is TRBV29-1; no firm D call. Per the germline V gene, CDR1 is SQVTM and CDR2 is ANQGSEA. Trimming left V 7 bases short and J 2 bases short, with 16 bases between. CDR3 length: 14 residues. CDR3 amino acids: CSAATLPPTDTQYF. The CDR3 nucleotides are TGCAGCGCTGCGACATTGCCCCCCACAGATACGCAGTATTTT.

V usage is TRBV2 and J usage is TRBJ2-6, with TRBD1 identical over 8 bases. This CDR3 has 19 residues. J was trimmed by 1 base and V by 4 bases; bases with no gene match: 12. The germline V gene encodes CDR1 SNHLY and CDR2 FYNNEI. CDR3 sequence reads: CASSVLADRAESGANVLTF. The DNA of the CDR3 is TGTGCCAGCAGTGTTTTGGCGGACAGGGCGGAATCTGGGGCCAACGTCCTGACTTTC.

The rearrangement joins TRBV29-1 to TRBJ1-4, with 8 bases matching TRBD1. The germline V gene encodes CDR1 SQVTM and CDR2 ANQGSEA. V lost 4 bases and J lost 8; bases outside the gene matches: 9. The CDR3 is 14 residues long. CDR3 DNA sequence: TGCAGCGTTGGGGTCGGACAGGGTACGGAAAAACTGTTTTTT. This codes for CSVGVGQGTEKLFF.

V and J are TRBV7-6 and TRBJ2-5; unclear D gene. The CDR3 sequence is 15 residues long. Trimming pared 5 bases from V and 2 bases from J, leaving 15 bases between. CDR1 is SGHVS and CDR2 is FNYEAQ in the germline V gene. CDR3 region: CASSRLDGPQETQYF. CDR3 sequence (DNA): TGTGCCAGCAGCCGATTGGACGGCCCACAAGAGACCCAGTACTTC.

This clonotype was recorded a few times. V is TRBV3-1 and J is TRBJ1-1; D possibly corresponds to TRBD1 (5 bases). CDR1 LGHDT and CDR2 YNNKEL come from the germline V gene (reference sequence). The CDR3 contains 16 residues. Trimming cost V 1 base and J 4 bases, with 16 bases left between them. DNA of the CDR3: TGTGCCAGCAGCCAAGCTAACTGGGGGGGGAGCACTGAAGCTTTCTTT. Translating it yields CASSQANWGGSTEAFF.

This clonotype has just a few counts. It may be a read error: a sequence one base away is much more abundant. The chain carries TRBV7-9 and TRBJ2-1; 7 bases map to TRBD1. Germline lookup yields CDR1 SEHNR and CDR2 FQNEAQ (reference sequence). The CDR3 loop spans 16 amino acids. V lost 8 bases, J lost 3 bases, and 13 bases stayed unmatched. The CDR3 sequence is CASGPTGQEVYNEQFF. As DNA, the CDR3 is TGTGCCAGCGGCCCTACCGGACAGGAAGTCTACAATGAGCAGTTCTTC.

There are many counts of this clonotype. The V and J genes are TRBV6-4 and TRBJ2-5; D unclear. Looked up from germline, CDR1 is MRHNA and CDR2 is SNTAGT. This CDR3 is 12 amino acids long. V lost 2 bases, J lost 5 bases, and 6 bases lay in between. The CDR3 reads CASSDPGETQYF. In nucleotides, the CDR3 is TGTGCCAGCAGTGACCCCGGGGAGACCCAGTACTTC.

V usage is TRBV12-3 or TRBV12-4 and J usage is TRBJ2-5; 7 bases align to TRBD2. V lost 1 base, J lost 3 bases, and 5 bases stayed unmatched. The length of the CDR3 is 15 residues. The CDR3: CASSLDGRQEETQYF. The CDR3 DNA reads as TGTGCCAGCAGTTTAGACGGGAGGCAGGAAGAGACCCAGTACTTC.

The chain recombines TRBV30 with TRBJ1-1; D unresolved. V was cut by 0 bases and J by 1 base, with 15 bases left in between. Germline CDR1 is GTSNPN and CDR2 is SVGIG (reference sequence). The CDR3 length is 16 residues. CDR3 region: CAWSVSAGLGNTEAFF. CDR3 sequence (DNA): TGTGCCTGGAGTGTAAGTGCAGGACTAGGGAACACTGAAGCTTTCTTT. The entire variable domain, with the rest obtained from reference TRBV30 and TRBJ1-1, is as follows: SQTIHQWPATLVQPVGSPLSLECTVEGTSNPNLYWYRQAAGRGLQLLFYSVGIGQISSEVPQNLSASRPQDRQFILSSKKLLLSDSGFYLCAWSVSAGLGNTEAFFGQGTRLTVV.

CDR3 sequence: CAISDSGGEQPQHF. In nucleotides, the CDR3 is TGTGCCATCAGTGACTCAGGGGGAGAACAGCCCCAGCATTTT. This chain links TRBV10-3 with TRBJ1-5, with 7 nucleotides matching TRBD1. Germline V gene lookup returns CDR1 ENHRY and CDR2 SYGVKD. J gave up 7 bases and V 3 bases, and 6 bases lay outside the gene matches. The CDR3 loop spans 14 amino acids.

CDR3 protein: CASSFSQDGYTF. The CDR3 nucleotides read TGTGCCAGCAGTTTCTCCCAGGATGGCTACACCTTC. V is TRBV12-3 or TRBV12-4 and J is TRBJ1-2; D gene uncertain. V lost 3 bases and J lost 6, with 8 bases in between. The CDR3 is 12 residues long.

This clonotype was seen a few times. The chain employs TRBV3-1 and TRBJ1-4, with 7 bases that match TRBD1. The germline V gene has CDR1 LGHDT and CDR2 YNNKEL (reference sequence). Unmatched junction bases numbered 10, after V lost 4 bases and J lost 8 bases. This CDR3 comprises 15 residues. The CDR3, as DNA: TGTGCCAGCAGCCCCGACAGGGCCGTACGGGAAAAACTGTTTTTT. Translated: CASSPDRAVREKLFF.

The chain recombines TRBV21-1 with TRBJ2-1; TRBD1 is the table's D call, not checked against the DNA. TRBV21-1 is deemed a pseudogene. The CDR3 extends over 18 amino acids. In DNA form, the CDR3 reads TGTGCCAGCAGCAAAGGGACAGGGGGCCCTCCGCTATGGCTTGAGCAGTTCTTC. Its protein is CASSKGTGGPPLWLEQFF.

The CDR3 nucleotides read TGTGCCAGCAGCTTCCCGCGGGGGGGGCCGGGCCCGGCTGCAGATACGCAGTATTTT. Amino acid sequence: CASSFPRGGPGPAADTQYF. This chain connects TRBV11-2 to TRBJ2-3, with 9 bases fitting TRBD2. Germline V gene sequence: CDR1 SGHAT, CDR2 FQNNGV. V shed 3 bases, J shed 4 bases, and the junction held 17 bases outside the gene matches. The CDR3 spans 19 residues.

This clonotype was found a few times. The rearrangement joins TRBV7-9 to TRBJ2-7; D call uncertain. Germline V gene lookup returns CDR1 SEHNR and CDR2 FQNEAQ (reference sequence). Trimming cost V 3 bases and J 2 bases, with 11 bases left between them. This CDR3 has 14 residues. DNA for the CDR3: TGTGCCAGCAGCTTTGGCGGCCCGACCTACGAGCAGTACTTC. As protein: CASSFGGPTYEQYF.

The chain couples TRBV7-9 to TRBJ2-1; the D gene is possibly TRBD2 (5 bases). The CDR3 sequence is 16 residues long. Looked up from germline, CDR1 is SEHNR and CDR2 is FQNEAQ (reference sequence). The V end was cut by 5 bases, the J end by 8 bases, with 22 bases between. For the CDR3, the DNA is TGTGCCAGCAGCGGAACCGGGATCCCGGAAAGGGATGAGCAGTTCTTC. This translates into CASSGTGIPERDEQFF.

The CDR3: CASGSRRDTQYF. The CDR3 DNA follows: TGTGCCAGCGGGTCGAGGAGGGATACGCAGTATTTT. This chain uses TRBV28 with TRBJ2-3; possibly TRBD2 for D (5 bases). V was shortened by 8 bases and J by 6 bases, with 12 bases between the two germline ends. Germline V gene lookup returns CDR1 MDHEN and CDR2 SYDVKM. CDR3 length: 12 residues.

This chain uses TRBV6-5 with TRBJ2-5; possible D gene TRBD1, 6 bases. CDR1 and CDR2 (germline): MNHEY, SVGAGI. V dropped 2 bases and J dropped 4 bases, with 17 bases sitting between them. This CDR3 region has 16 residues. The CDR3 here is CASSYLAAGERETQYF. CDR3 DNA sequence: TGTGCCAGCAGTTACCTGGCGGCAGGGGAACGAGAGACCCAGTACTTC.

In nucleotides, the CDR3 is TGTGCCAGCAGCTTTTACCTAGGAAAGGCCGGGGAGCTGTTTTTT. It specifies CASSFYLGKAGELFF. The chain employs TRBV5-4 and TRBJ2-2; no clear D gene. This CDR3 has 15 amino acids. CDR1 and CDR2 (germline): SGHNT, YYREEE (reference sequence). Trimming pared 2 bases from V and 6 bases from J, leaving 14 bases between.

This clonotype turned up a few times. This sequence joins TRBV4-2 and TRBJ2-5; D is possibly TRBD1 (5 bases). The J call is uncertain, as TRBJ2-1 better fits the DNA end. The CDR3 sequence is 17 residues long. Looked up from germline, CDR1 is LGHNA and CDR2 is YNFKEQ. As DNA, the CDR3 is TGTGCCAGCAGCCAAGTCAAAGGGGTAGTAACCTACAATGAGCAGTTCTTC. Translation gives CASSQVKGVVTYNEQFF.

The chain joins TRBV12-3 or TRBV12-4 to TRBJ1-6; a weak D match, TRBD1 (6 bases). This CDR3 comprises 15 residues. Trimming took off 6 bases at V and 4 bases at J, with 13 bases between the two ends. CDR3 region: CASRYDRRYNSPLHF. The CDR3 coding sequence is TGTGCCAGCAGATACGACAGGAGATATAATTCACCCCTCCACTTT.

This clonotype occurred a few times. The V gene is TRBV18, the J gene TRBJ2-5, with 9 bases fitting TRBD2. The DNA end is a closer match to TRBJ2-1, so the J assignment may be wrong. The CDR3 runs 16 residues. The germline gives CDR1 KGHSH, CDR2 LQKENI. The CDR3 DNA reads TGTGCCAGCTCACCGTTCGGCGGGGGGGCCCAGAATGAGCAGTTCTTC. Translating it yields CASSPFGGGAQNEQFF.